Below, 21 T cell receptor beta chains from the same sample are listed, as sequenced in a study of T cell repertoires in cytomegalovirus infection. A single record per CDR3 protein comes from TCRdb applying MiXCR to the reads. The sample carries hundreds of thousands of distinct CDR3 sequences, 9.5% recorded once. Material for sequencing was PBMCs. Receptor source: a human donor in good health (CMV status not recorded). Some clones in this sample may be carry-over from other donors' samples.

This clonotype was found a few times. The chain carries TRBV11-2 and TRBJ2-3, with TRBD1 as a possible D gene (6 bases). CDR3 length: 14 residues. The germline V gene encodes CDR1 SGHAT and CDR2 FQNNGV. V shed 5 bases and J shed 5 bases, with 14 bases lying between them. The CDR3 is CASSGEGGEDTQYF. In DNA form, the CDR3 reads TGTGCCAGCAGCGGAGAAGGGGGTGAAGATACGCAGTATTTT.

This chain connects TRBV6-2 or TRBV6-3 to TRBJ2-1; 7 bases fit TRBD2. CDR1 and CDR2 (germline): MNHEY, SVGEGT. V gave up 8 bases and J gave up 5 bases; unmatched junction bases: 15. This CDR3 comprises 16 residues. The DNA of the CDR3 is TGTGCCAGCTGTGTTGTATGGACTAGGATGAACAATGAGCAGTTCTTC. Translation: CASCVVWTRMNNEQFF.

This clonotype was recorded many times. This chain joins TRBV6-2 or TRBV6-3 and TRBJ1-2; 9 bases align to TRBD1. Germline loops: CDR1 MNHEY, CDR2 SVGEGT. V gave up 2 bases and J gave up 8 bases; unmatched junction bases: 6. This CDR3 has 14 residues. DNA of the CDR3: TGTGCCAGCAGTTACGCCCGACAGGGGGACGGCTACACCTTC. Translated, it gives CASSYARQGDGYTF.

This clonotype was detected ten times or more. The genes are TRBV7-6 and TRBJ2-1, with 9 positions matching TRBD1. The CDR3 is 15 amino acids. Germline trimming cut 5 bases from V and 6 bases from J; bases unmatched to any gene: 8. Germline CDR1 is SGHVS and CDR2 is FNYEAQ. CDR3 DNA sequence: TGTGCCAGCAGCGGAGGACAGGGGATTTTCAATGAGCAGTTCTTC. Its translation: CASSGGQGIFNEQFF.

This clonotype was recorded a few times. The chain has TRBV20-1 and TRBJ1-6; no reliable D call. The V and J ends lost 4 bases and 0 bases respectively, with 10 bases between them. The CDR3 has 15 amino acids. CDR1 is DFQATT, CDR2 SNEGSKA, per germline (reference sequence). CDR3 loop: CSATRLSSYNSPLHF. In DNA, the CDR3 is TGCAGTGCTACCCGACTGAGCTCCTATAATTCACCCCTCCACTTT.

The chain has TRBV7-2 and TRBJ2-1, with 8 bases lining up with TRBD2. This CDR3 has 15 amino acids. Per the germline V gene, CDR1 is SGHTA and CDR2 is FQGNSA. The V gene end was trimmed by 2 bases and the J gene end by 12 bases; junction bases not matched to a gene: 12. Here the CDR3 reads CASSLKGSGAFGQFF. The CDR3 DNA is TGTGCCAGCAGCTTAAAGGGTAGCGGGGCCTTCGGGCAGTTCTTC.

The chain links TRBV6-2 or TRBV6-3 to TRBJ2-7, with a tentative D call TRBD1 (7 bases). In germline, CDR1 is MNHEY, CDR2 SVGEGT. CDR3 size: 12 residues. Deletions cut 7 bases from V and 12 bases from J, with 19 bases between. The CDR3 DNA reads TGTGCCAGCACCGACTGGAGGGGGCAACGGTACTTC. Residues: CASTDWRGQRYF.

This clonotype was seen many times. The chain combines TRBV6-2 or TRBV6-3 with TRBJ2-4; D ambiguous. Germline CDR1 and CDR2: MNHEY and SVGEGT. With 8 bases removed from V and 0 bases from J, the gap between germline ends came to 14 bases. CDR3 length: 15 residues. CDR3 coding DNA: TGTGCCAGCGACCCAGGTGAATTAGCCAAAAACATTCAGTACTTC. Protein: CASDPGELAKNIQYF.

This clonotype was picked up a small number of times. The chain employs TRBV12-3 or TRBV12-4 and TRBJ2-7; 9 bases are shared with TRBD1. The trim removed 7 bases at V and 1 base at J, leaving 5 bases unmatched. This CDR3 region has 14 residues. The CDR3 protein is CASTRTGASYEQYF. The CDR3 bases are TGTGCCAGCACTCGGACAGGGGCTTCCTACGAGCAGTACTTC.

This chain links TRBV24-1 with TRBJ2-5, with TRBD2 matching over 7 bases. The CDR3 is 15 amino acids. Germline-derived CDR1 and CDR2 are KGHDR and SFDVKD. Trimming cost V 3 bases and J 5 bases; bases outside gene matches: 8. The CDR3 is CATSDRTGGSETQYF. CDR3 bases: TGTGCCACCAGTGATCGGACTGGCGGGAGTGAGACCCAGTACTTC.

This clonotype was observed many times. The rearrangement uses TRBV6-2 or TRBV6-3 and TRBJ2-1; either TRBD1 or TRBD2 may fit D (5 bases each). The CDR3 is 16 amino acids. Trimming took off 4 bases at V and 4 bases at J, with 17 bases between the two ends. Germline lookup yields CDR1 MNHEY and CDR2 SVGEGT. The CDR3 loop reads CASSLTSGTGYNEQFF. Written as DNA, the CDR3 is TGTGCCAGCAGTTTAACCTCCGGGACGGGTTACAATGAGCAGTTCTTC.

This clonotype was seen at least ten times. The chain combines TRBV7-2 with TRBJ2-7; no definite D call. Germline V gives CDR1 SGHTA, CDR2 FQGNSA. CDR3 length: 13 amino acids. Trimming took off 4 bases at V and 5 bases at J, with 12 bases between the two ends. DNA of the CDR3: TGTGCCAGCAGCTCTAGAGTAGTCCACGAGCAGTACTTC. Protein: CASSSRVVHEQYF.

This clonotype occurred many times. The chain uses TRBV20-1 and TRBJ2-2, with D uncertain. V lost 3 bases and J lost 2, with 7 bases in between. CDR1 is DFQATT, CDR2 SNEGSKA, per germline (reference sequence). There are 13 residues in the CDR3. CDR3 nucleotides: TGCAGTGCTAGCGGAACCAACACCGGGGAGCTGTTTTTT. Its translation is CSASGTNTGELFF.

This clonotype was seen many times. V and J are TRBV7-6 and TRBJ2-1; D is perhaps TRBD2 (5 bases). Germline V gene data show CDR1 as SGHVS and CDR2 as FNYEAQ. With 0 bases removed from V and 4 bases from J, the gap between germline ends came to 16 bases. CDR3 length: 17 residues. CDR3 coding DNA: TGTGCCAGCAGCTTAGCGGCCACCGTATGGGAGTACAATGAGCAGTTCTTC. Its translation: CASSLAATVWEYNEQFF. Full variable domain (remainder filled in from reference TRBV7-6 and TRBJ2-1): GAGVSQSPRYKVTKRGQDVALRCDPISGHVSLYWYRQALGQGPEFLTYFNYEAQQDKSGLPNDRFSAERPEGSISTLTIQRTEQRDSAMYRCASSLAATVWEYNEQFFGPGTRLTVL.

This chain uses TRBV14 with TRBJ1-1; D remains ambiguous. The CDR3 loop spans 13 amino acids. Trimming shortened V by 2 bases and J by 5 bases, and 9 bases separated the two germline ends. Germline CDR1 and CDR2: SGHDN and FVKESK. The CDR3 nucleotides are TGTGCCAGCAGCCAACTTACCATAACTGAAGCTTTCTTT. Amino acids: CASSQLTITEAFF.

This clonotype was detected many times. The chain carries TRBV7-2 and TRBJ2-5; TRBD2 agrees at 15 bases. Germline CDR1 and CDR2: SGHTA and FQGNSA. The CDR3 length is 15 residues. V dropped 4 bases and J dropped 5; count of bases not matched to a gene: 2. The CDR3 spells CASSWTSGRDETQYF. DNA of the CDR3: TGTGCCAGCAGCTGGACTAGCGGGAGGGATGAGACCCAGTACTTC.

This clonotype was picked up many times. The chain has TRBV6-6 and TRBJ2-2; 7 bases are a match to TRBD1. Germline CDR1 MNHNY, CDR2 SVGAGI (reference sequence). The CDR3 is 15 amino acids. The trim removed 6 bases at V and 0 bases at J, leaving 4 bases unmatched. The CDR3 sequence is CASSHGTANTGELFF. In DNA, the CDR3 is TGTGCCAGCAGCCACGGGACAGCGAACACCGGGGAGCTGTTTTTT.

This clonotype was picked up a small number of times. The rearrangement links TRBV6-6 to TRBJ2-1; 10 bases match TRBD2. This CDR3 has 14 residues. Germline CDR1 is MNHNY and CDR2 is SVGAGI (reference sequence). The V and J ends lost 5 bases and 7 bases, in that order; junction bases with no gene match: 5. The CDR3 nucleotides are TGTGCCAGCAGTGGTAGCGGGAGGCGGAATGAGCAGTTCTTC. This encodes CASSGSGRRNEQFF.

This clonotype was found many times. CDR3 sequence: CASSRTGHLQETQYF. DNA of the CDR3: TGTGCCAGCAGCAGAACGGGACATCTCCAAGAGACCCAGTACTTC. V and J are TRBV28 and TRBJ2-5, with a weak D call TRBD1 (6 bases). Trimming took off 6 bases at V and 1 base at J, with 15 bases between the two ends. The CDR3 is 15 amino acids. Germline V gives CDR1 MDHEN, CDR2 SYDVKM.

This clonotype was counted ten times or more. The genes are TRBV7-2 and TRBJ2-7; TRBD2 matches 12 bases. From germline, CDR1 is SGHTA and CDR2 FQGNSA. The CDR3 is 15 residues long. V lost 6 bases to trimming and J lost 4 bases; unmatched junction nucleotides: 7. CDR3 in amino acids: CASRETGTSGYEQYF. As DNA, the CDR3 is TGTGCCAGCAGAGAGACCGGGACTAGCGGGTACGAGCAGTACTTC.

The V gene is TRBV12-3 or TRBV12-4, the J gene TRBJ1-2; 7 bases match TRBD1. The CDR3 contains 15 residues. V shed 4 bases, J shed 3 bases, and the junction held 8 bases outside the gene matches. CDR3 in DNA: TGTGCCAGCAGTTACCCACAGGGGTGGTACTATGGCTACACCTTC. Its translation: CASSYPQGWYYGYTF.